This T cell receptor beta chain originates from a study of post-analysis software for immune sequencing data. Overall study results and limits: Elevated frequency relative to controls characterized roughly five TRBV segments in patients, TRBV5-6, TRBV5-1 and TRBV20-1 among them.

The authors incorporated unique molecular identifiers into the TCR beta cDNA libraries. TCRdb ran MiXCR on the PCR reads and lists one entry per CDR3 protein. Seen here are some 690,000 distinct CDR3 sequences, about 32% observed once, and the top ten hold 0.55% to 0.65%. As to this clonotype: The antigen is undetermined.

J was trimmed by 2 bases and V by 4 bases; bases with no gene match: 9. The CDR3 extends over 16 amino acids. From germline, CDR1 is ENHRY and CDR2 SYGVKD. This TCR was sampled from a girl aged 10-17 years with multiple sclerosis. The chain recombines TRBV10-3 with TRBJ2-7; 9 positions agree with TRBD1. The material sequenced was blood. The CDR3: CAISGGAGQGTYEQYF. The CDR3 region has the DNA TGTGCCATCAGTGGAGGGGCCGGACAGGGGACCTACGAGCAGTACTTC.